This record covers a single T cell receptor beta chain. This sample was taken from a study of blood T cells in healthy people across ages. A second PCR, run for about 6 to 12 cycles, used a sample-barcoded 5' primer plus a J-beta primer mix. From each sample, at least 2.5 million paired-end reads containing CDR3 were obtained. TCRdb used MiXCR to reprocess the 5' RACE reads, holding one entry per CDR3 protein. Counted here are about 1.8 million distinct CDR3 sequences, about 50% occurring once; the ten biggest clones make up around 2.1%. The J segment lost 2 bases and the V segment lost 5 bases, leaving 11 bases of the junction unmatched. The CDR3 is 16 residues long. The germline V gene has CDR1 SEHNR and CDR2 FQNEAQ (reference sequence). Ranging in age from roughly 6 to 100, the donors were healthy Caucasian individuals from Russia. The sample, 7.5 to 10 milliliters of peripheral blood, was drawn from each donor.

This receptor was identified in a middle-aged woman in good health. Sequenced: blood. The rearrangement links TRBV7-9 to TRBJ1-2, with 7 bases identical to TRBD1. This CDR3 is CASSGRQGQSNYGYTF. DNA for the CDR3: TGTGCCAGCAGCGGCCGACAGGGACAGAGCAACTATGGCTACACCTTC.